This passage covers 10 T cell receptor beta chains from one sample sequenced in a study of breast tumors, draining lymph nodes, adjacent tissues. TCRdb ran MiXCR on the multiplex PCR reads and lists one entry per CDR3 protein. The table shows 15,000 to 20,000 distinct CDR3 sequences, with about 60% occurring only once. The sample was tumor-adjacent breast tissue. The receptors stem from a female donor with breast cancer. Some clones in this sample may be carry-over from other donors' samples.

This clonotype was counted at least ten times. A read error may be the cause here, since a much bigger clone is one base away. This chain joins TRBV20-1 and TRBJ2-1, with TRBD2 matching over 13 bases. This CDR3 is 18 amino acids long. Germline trimming cut 6 bases from V and 3 bases from J; bases unmatched to any gene: 14. The germline V gene encodes CDR1 DFQATT and CDR2 SNEGSKA (reference sequence). As DNA, the CDR3 is TGCAGTGCAGCACCGGGACTAGCGGGATCTCTCCACTACAATGAGCAGTTCTTC. This encodes CSAAPGLAGSLHYNEQFF.

This clonotype showed up many times. The V gene is TRBV16, the J gene TRBJ2-7; the D gene is possibly TRBD2 (5 bases). The CDR3 sequence is 13 residues long. Trimming shortened V by 0 bases and J by 3 bases, and 6 bases separated the two germline ends. From germline, CDR1 is KGHSY and CDR2 FQNENV. The CDR3 loop is CASSQSEGYEQYF. The CDR3, as DNA: TGTGCCAGCAGCCAATCTGAGGGCTACGAGCAGTACTTC.

The sample holds a few counts of this clonotype. This sequence joins TRBV7-3 and TRBJ1-5; 12 nucleotides match TRBD1. This CDR3 has 14 residues. Trimming at V came to 5 bases and at J to 6 bases, leaving 2 bases not matched to a gene. CDR1 SGHTA and CDR2 FQGTGA come from the germline V gene. The DNA of the CDR3 is TGTGCCAGCAGCCGGGACAGGGGGCCTCAGCCCCAGCATTTT. This gives the protein CASSRDRGPQPQHF. The full variable domain, rest sourced from reference TRBV7-3 and TRBJ1-5, is GAGVSQTPSNKVTEKGKYVELRCDPISGHTALYWYRQSLGQGPEFLIYFQGTGAADDSGLPNDRFFAVRPEGSVSTLKIQRTERGDSAVYLCASSRDRGPQPQHFGDGTRLSIL.

The rearrangement links TRBV7-9 to TRBJ1-2, with D unclear. This CDR3 has 14 amino acids. Trimming pared 5 bases from V and 5 bases from J, leaving 15 bases between. CDR1 and CDR2 (germline): SEHNR, FQNEAQ (reference sequence). CDR3 in DNA: TGTGCCAGCAGCCGCCATGAGGGCAATTATGGCTACACCTTC. Translation: CASSRHEGNYGYTF.

Remarks on this clonotype: Without the conserved terminal phenylalanine or tryptophan, this CDR3 likely stems from a read error. The rearrangement uses TRBV7-9 and TRBJ2-7, with 9 positions matching TRBD1. In germline, CDR1 is SEHNR, CDR2 FQNEAQ (reference sequence). V lost 0 bases to trimming and J lost 6 bases; unmatched junction nucleotides: 3. The CDR3 covers 14 residues. CDR3 sequence: CASSLATGGGEQYL. CDR3 DNA: TGTGCCAGCAGCTTAGCGACAGGGGGTGGCGAGCAGTACCTC.

The chain joins TRBV24-1 to TRBJ2-2; TRBD1 or TRBD2 may be the D gene (6 bases each). The CDR3 length is 13 residues. V was shortened by 10 bases and J by 5 bases, with 13 bases between the two germline ends. The germline gives CDR1 KGHDR, CDR2 SFDVKD. The CDR3 nucleotides read TGTGCCACTGGGAAAGGGGGGACCGGGGAGCTGTTTTTT. This encodes CATGKGGTGELFF.

The J gene is TRBJ1-2, the V gene TRBV20-1, with 9 nucleotides matching TRBD1. Trimming at V came to 1 base and at J to 10 bases, leaving 13 bases not matched to a gene. Germline CDR1 DFQATT, CDR2 SNEGSKA (reference sequence). The CDR3 is 15 residues long. Here the CDR3 reads CSARVPPGQGNDYTF. CDR3 in DNA: TGCAGTGCTAGAGTTCCCCCGGGACAGGGTAACGACTACACCTTC.

The chain recombines TRBV12-3 or TRBV12-4 with TRBJ2-7; D may match TRBD1 or TRBD2 (5 bases each). V was trimmed by 4 bases and J by 6 bases, leaving 13 bases between them. The CDR3 contains 13 residues. This CDR3 reads CASSYGAEREQYF. The CDR3 DNA is TGTGCCAGCAGTTACGGGGCGGAGCGCGAGCAGTACTTC.

CDR3 protein: CASSEIRLAGVGNSYEQYF. As DNA, the CDR3 is TGTGCCAGCAGTGAAATCAGGCTAGCGGGAGTGGGGAACTCCTACGAGCAGTACTTC. This rearrangement joins TRBV6-1 to TRBJ2-7; 10 nucleotides line up with TRBD2. Losses at the gene ends were 2 bases for V and 0 bases for J; bases not matched to a gene: 13. Germline CDR1 MNHNS, CDR2 SASEGT. The CDR3 is made up of 19 amino acids.

Many counts were recorded for this clonotype. This clone may be a read error of a much larger clone one base away. V is TRBV20-1 and J is TRBJ1-2; D unresolved. Germline loops: CDR1 DFQATT, CDR2 SNEGSKA (reference sequence). The CDR3 extends over 12 amino acids. CDR3 nucleotide sequence: TGCAGTGCTAGAGAAGGTTACTATGGCTCCCCCTTC. Translating it yields CSAREGYYGSPF.